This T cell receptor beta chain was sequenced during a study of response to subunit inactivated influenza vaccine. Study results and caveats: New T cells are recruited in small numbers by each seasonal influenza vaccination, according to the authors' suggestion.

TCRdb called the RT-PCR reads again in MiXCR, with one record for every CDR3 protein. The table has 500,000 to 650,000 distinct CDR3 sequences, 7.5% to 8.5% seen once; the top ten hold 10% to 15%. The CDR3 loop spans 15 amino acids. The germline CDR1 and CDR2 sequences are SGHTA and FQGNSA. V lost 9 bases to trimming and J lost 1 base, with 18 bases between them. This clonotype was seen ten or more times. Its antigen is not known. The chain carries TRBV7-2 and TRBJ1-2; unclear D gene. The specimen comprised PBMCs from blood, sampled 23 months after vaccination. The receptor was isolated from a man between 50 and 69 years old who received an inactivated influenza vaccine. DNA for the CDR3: TGTGCCAGTGTCAGAGGGCAGCGCTTTAACTATGGCTACACCTTC. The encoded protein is CASVRGQRFNYGYTF.